What follows are 14 T cell receptor beta chains derived from one specimen sequenced in a study of CD8 T cells in cerebrospinal fluid in Alzheimer's disease. TCRdb re-called the 10x single-cell sequencing reads, yielding one record per CDR3 amino acid sequence without DNA. In all, the sample yields 600 to 750 distinct CDR3 sequences. The sample taken for sequencing was cerebrospinal fluid. These receptor sequences come from a human donor in good health.

According to its frequency, this clonotype is medium-sized (0.01 to 0.1%). CDR3 sequence: CSVERSTVGTEAFF. V usage is TRBV29-1 and J usage is TRBJ1-1. Germline-derived CDR1 and CDR2 are SQVTM and ANQGSEA. The CDR3 runs to 14 residues. Variable domain in full (rest from reference TRBV29-1 and TRBJ1-1): SAVISQKPSRDICQRGTSLTIQCQVDSQVTMMFWYRQQPGQSLTLIATANQGSEATYESGFVIDKFPISRPNLTFSTLTVSNMSPEDSSIYLCSVERSTVGTEAFFGQGTRLTVV.

This clonotype is labeled medium-sized based on frequency. The chain uses TRBV2 and TRBJ1-4. The CDR3 spans 14 residues. The germline gives CDR1 SNHLY, CDR2 FYNNEI. The CDR3 sequence is CASSVTPTNEKLFF.

In terms of frequency, this clonotype is medium-sized. The chain combines TRBV5-6 with TRBJ1-6; TCRdb reports TRBD1, a call that lacks DNA to check it against. Germline lookup yields CDR1 SGHDT and CDR2 YYEEEE. The CDR3 covers 17 residues. This CDR3 reads CASSLGRGLTRGSPLHF.

By frequency, this clonotype is large. This rearrangement joins TRBV7-3 to TRBJ2-1; lacking DNA, the TRBD2 call made by TCRdb goes unchecked. Germline assignment: CDR1 SGHTA and CDR2 FQGTGA. The CDR3 is 14 amino acids. CDR3 region: CASSPQSGGNEQFF.

Judged by frequency, this clonotype is medium-sized. V usage is TRBV3-1 and J usage is TRBJ1-1. The CDR3 extends over 14 amino acids. CDR1 LGHDT and CDR2 YNNKEL come from the germline V gene (reference sequence). The CDR3 loop reads CASSQDDRSTEAFF.

Judged by frequency, this clonotype is medium-sized. The V call is TRBV2, the J call TRBJ1-2; lacking DNA, the TRBD1 call made by TCRdb goes unchecked. This CDR3 has 15 residues. Germline lookup yields CDR1 SNHLY and CDR2 FYNNEI. CDR3 region: CASSEVGQGVEGYTF.

The chain combines TRBV5-4 with TRBJ2-7; the TCRdb D gene call, TRBD1, has no DNA to confirm it. This CDR3 has 18 residues. Germline V gene sequence: CDR1 SGHNT, CDR2 YYREEE (reference sequence). CDR3 residues: CASSGARDRGLSSYEQYF.

This clonotype is called medium-sized based on its frequency. This chain links TRBV10-1 with TRBJ2-7; the TCRdb D gene call, TRBD1, has no DNA to confirm it. CDR3 size: 13 residues. CDR1 WNHNN and CDR2 SYGVQD come from the germline V gene (reference sequence). CDR3 region: CASSGDSSYEQYF.

This clonotype is deemed medium-sized by its frequency. The chain couples TRBV5-6 to TRBJ1-6. CDR3 size: 13 residues. CDR1 SGHDT and CDR2 YYEEEE come from the germline V gene. The CDR3 sequence is CASSRGRNSPLHF.

This clonotype is labeled medium-sized based on frequency. V usage is TRBV30 and J usage is TRBJ1-6; the TRBD1 assignment by TCRdb is unverifiable without DNA. This CDR3 has 14 residues. Germline CDR1 is GTSNPN and CDR2 is SVGIG (reference sequence). CDR3 amino acids: CAWSVVGTDSPLHF. The entire variable domain, with the rest obtained from reference TRBV30 and TRBJ1-6, is as follows: SQTIHQWPATLVQPVGSPLSLECTVEGTSNPNLYWYRQAAGRGLQLLFYSVGIGQISSEVPQNLSASRPQDRQFILSSKKLLLSDSGFYLCAWSVVGTDSPLHFGNGTRLTVT.

This clonotype is called medium-sized based on its frequency. V and J are TRBV9 and TRBJ2-3; the TCRdb D gene call, TRBD1, has no DNA to confirm it. Germline CDR1 is SGDLS and CDR2 is YYNGEE. The CDR3 is made up of 14 amino acids. CDR3: CASSLGQGMDTQYF.

By frequency, this clonotype registers medium-sized. The V call is TRBV10-1, the J call TRBJ2-3; TCRdb proposes TRBD2, but this gene call is untestable without DNA. The V gene's germline CDR1 is WNHNN and CDR2 SYGVQD (reference sequence). The CDR3 sequence is 13 residues long. The chain's CDR3 is CASRPGGEDTQYF.

This clonotype is labeled large (0.1 to 1%) based on frequency. The rearrangement links TRBV7-9 to TRBJ1-1. CDR3 length equals 13 residues. The germline V gene encodes CDR1 SEHNR and CDR2 FQNEAQ (reference sequence). The CDR3 loop is CASSGGGRAFGFF.

Judged by frequency, this clonotype is medium-sized. This chain links TRBV6-5 with TRBJ1-5; TCRdb picks TRBD1, but there is no DNA to check that call. CDR1 is MNHEY and CDR2 is SVGAGI in the germline V gene. This CDR3 is 13 amino acids long. Here the CDR3 reads CASSYGGGQPQHF.